A selection of T cell receptor beta chains follows, all from one sample in a study of blood T cells in healthy people across ages. From the 5' RACE reads, TCRdb called clonotypes with MiXCR, one entry per CDR3 protein. This table has about 1.8 million distinct CDR3 sequences, 49% appearing once. Sequences were obtained from blood. These receptors originate from a woman aged 40 to 55 in good health. Each CDR3 is given with its conserved first and last residue.

v_call: TRBV20-1
cdr3_length: 12
cdr3_aa: CSATGPTYEQYF

v_call: TRBV9
cdr3_length: 16
cdr3_aa: CANSVGQAGLQETQYF

v_call: TRBV18
cdr3_length: 13
cdr3_aa: CASSPGQQSPLHF

v_call: TRBV5-5
cdr3_length: 14
cdr3_aa: CASSLPGHLNGYTF

v_call: TRBV4-3
cdr3_length: 16
cdr3_aa: CASSQDRQGANNEQFF

v_call: TRBV11-2
cdr3_length: 14
cdr3_aa: CASSLLRGGDTQYF

v_call: TRBV29-1
cdr3_length: 13
cdr3_aa: CSVEGRSGETQYF

v_call: TRBV10-3
cdr3_length: 15
cdr3_aa: CAISSRTGGAHGYTF

v_call: TRBV7-9
cdr3_length: 11
cdr3_aa: CASGGSGTQYF

v_call: TRBV14
cdr3_length: 14
cdr3_aa: CASRPRVMNTEAFF

v_call: TRBV3-1
cdr3_length: 14
cdr3_aa: CASSQELVEDEQYF

v_call: TRBV7-2
cdr3_length: 16
cdr3_aa: CASSLAGTVRVNEQFF

v_call: TRBV4-1
cdr3_length: 16
cdr3_aa: CASSQPTGGVNNEQFF

v_call: TRBV7-2
cdr3_length: 13
cdr3_aa: CASIRVAGGEQFF

v_call: TRBV7-9
cdr3_length: 15
cdr3_aa: CASSPKVDSTDTQYF

v_call: TRBV4-3
cdr3_length: 14
cdr3_aa: CASSPDTDKNIQYF

v_call: TRBV12-3/TRBV12-4
cdr3_length: 13
cdr3_aa: CASSSNGVHEQYF

v_call: TRBV12-3/TRBV12-4
cdr3_length: 14
cdr3_aa: CASSGQGQFYGYTF

v_call: TRBV4-1
cdr3_length: 18
cdr3_aa: CASSQDGLGLAIQETQYF

v_call: TRBV5-1
cdr3_length: 15
cdr3_aa: CASSGAPDRGSGYTF

v_call: TRBV29-1
cdr3_length: 13
cdr3_aa: CSAADRVGEKLFF

v_call: TRBV24-1
cdr3_length: 14
cdr3_aa: CATSGGEPQETQYF

v_call: TRBV7-9
cdr3_length: 14
cdr3_aa: CASSRPTGVKGYTF

v_call: TRBV29-1
cdr3_length: 14
cdr3_aa: CSVRSRQSNTEAFF

v_call: TRBV4-3
cdr3_length: 12
cdr3_aa: CASSHQDNEQFF

v_call: TRBV10-3
cdr3_length: 11
cdr3_aa: CAISERGIYTF

v_call: TRBV6-2/TRBV6-3
cdr3_length: 16
cdr3_aa: CASSGTGHPSYNEQFF

v_call: TRBV3-1
cdr3_length: 16
cdr3_aa: CASSQGGGGAYNEQYF

v_call: TRBV24-1
cdr3_length: 15
cdr3_aa: CATSWGIRNQETQYF

v_call: TRBV18
cdr3_length: 13
cdr3_aa: CASSARRADTQYF